The 6 T cell receptor beta chains given below trace back to one sample, sequenced in a study of blood T cell repertoires in COVID-19. Data came from immunoSEQ multiplex PCR; TCRdb stores just in-frame clones and leaves some out. The sample includes about 82,000 clones, around 83% of them seen just once. The sequenced material came from peripheral blood. Every receptor here comes from a woman aged 60-70 years with acute or convalescent COVID-19.

This clone was seen only a few times. The chain uses TRBV10-2 and TRBJ1-2, with D possibly being TRBD1 (5 bases). Germline lookup yields CDR1 WSHSY and CDR2 SAAADI. Trimming took 3 bases from V and 3 from J, leaving 8 bases between them. The CDR3 has 13 residues. The CDR3 spells CASSDSGYYGYTF. Written as DNA, the CDR3 is TGCGCCAGCAGTGACTCAGGGTACTATGGCTACACCTTC.

The genes are TRBV3-1 (or the pseudogene TRBV3-2) and TRBJ2-5, with TRBD1 identical over 11 bases. This CDR3 is built from 15 residues. Losses at the gene ends were 2 bases for V and 5 bases for J; bases not matched to a gene: 4. CDR1 LGHDT and CDR2 YNNKEL come from the germline V gene (reference sequence). This CDR3 is CASSQRTGGVETQYF. CDR3 bases: TGTGCCAGCAGCCAAAGGACAGGGGGCGTTGAGACCCAGTACTTC.

The chain recombines TRBV4-3 with TRBJ2-3, with 9 nucleotides matching TRBD2. Germline-derived CDR1 and CDR2 are LGHNA and YSLEER. This CDR3 is built from 16 residues. V trimming: 2 bases; J trimming: 4 bases; junction bases outside the gene matches: 7. The CDR3 DNA reads TGCGCCAGCAGCCAACATACGGGACTAGCCGCAGATACGCAGTATTTT. Amino acids: CASSQHTGLAADTQYF.

The V call is TRBV5-1, the J call TRBJ2-5, with 10 nucleotides matching TRBD1. This CDR3 is 14 amino acids long. V lost 6 bases and J lost 5; bases outside the gene matches: 7. Germline V gene sequence: CDR1 SGHRS, CDR2 YFSETQ. DNA for the CDR3: TGCGCCAGCAACACCGGGACAGGGGAGGAGACCCAGTACTTC. This translates into CASNTGTGEETQYF.

The rearrangement joins TRBV3-1 (or the pseudogene TRBV3-2) to TRBJ1-6; D might be TRBD1 (6 bases). V lost 2 bases and J 9 bases, leaving 17 bases between the germline ends. The germline gives CDR1 LGHDT, CDR2 YNNKEL (reference sequence). CDR3 size: 16 residues. This CDR3 is CASSQRGGRGGSPLHF. The DNA for the CDR3 is TGTGCCAGCAGCCAACGGGGCGGCAGGGGTGGTTCACCCCTCCACTTT.

The gene calls are TRBV29-1 and TRBJ2-5, with D hard to call. The CDR3 runs to 14 residues. V gave up 3 bases and J gave up 2 bases, with 13 bases separating them. The germline V gene has CDR1 SQVTM and CDR2 ANQGSEA. This chain's CDR3 is CSVEDQAFQETQYF. The CDR3 bases are TGCAGCGTTGAGGATCAAGCGTTTCAAGAGACCCAGTACTTC.